Shown below are 26 T cell receptor beta chains from a single sample sequenced in a study of T cells in Graves' hyperthyroidism and ophthalmopathy. Authors of the study amplified TCR beta CDR3 regions from RNA transcripts. The HTBI primer set drove a first-round RT-PCR of the TCR CDR3. TCRdb reprocessed the multiplex PCR reads with MiXCR, giving one entry per CDR3 protein. The sample lists over 450,000 distinct CDR3 sequences; approximately 15% were seen once. Sequenced input: blood. These receptors originate from a woman aged 18-29 years with Graves' hyperthyroidism.

This rearrangement joins TRBV7-3 to TRBJ2-3; 9 bases are shared with TRBD2. The junction had 12 bases not matched to a gene; V was cut back by 3 bases and J by 5 bases. Germline V gene data show CDR1 as SGHTA and CDR2 as FQGTGA. The CDR3 extends over 17 amino acids. The CDR3 protein is CASSFFAGGNTGDTQYF. The CDR3 DNA reads as TGTGCCAGCAGCTTTTTTGCGGGAGGGAATACGGGAGATACGCAGTATTTT. Full variable domain (remainder filled in from reference TRBV7-3 and TRBJ2-3): GAGVSQTPSNKVTEKGKYVELRCDPISGHTALYWYRQSLGQGPEFLIYFQGTGAADDSGLPNDRFFAVRPEGSVSTLKIQRTERGDSAVYLCASSFFAGGNTGDTQYFGPGTRLTVL.

The sample holds many counts of this clonotype. The chain employs TRBV27 and TRBJ2-7; tentatively, D is TRBD1 or TRBD2 (5 bases each). CDR1 and CDR2 from the germline V gene are MNHEY and SMNVEV (reference sequence). V lost 3 bases to trimming and J lost 2 bases, with 11 bases between them. This CDR3 has 14 amino acids. CDR3 coding DNA: TGTGCCAGCAGTTTCAAGGGACGACCCTACGAGCAGTACTTC. Translation gives CASSFKGRPYEQYF.

This clonotype was counted at least ten times. J is TRBJ2-1 and V is TRBV12-3 or TRBV12-4; D is perhaps TRBD2 (6 bases). The length of the CDR3 is 15 residues. The V end lost 3 bases, the J end lost 0 bases, and 9 bases lay between the germline ends. Here the CDR3 reads CASSFGGGSYNEQFF. The CDR3 DNA follows: TGTGCCAGCAGTTTTGGGGGAGGCTCCTACAATGAGCAGTTCTTC.

This clonotype was seen ten or more times. CDR3 in amino acids: CASDRGGRAFRGYTF. In DNA form, the CDR3 reads TGTGCCAGCGATCGGGGAGGCAGGGCATTTCGGGGCTACACCTTC. This sequence joins TRBV19 and TRBJ1-2; weak D call: TRBD1 (5 bases). Germline assignment: CDR1 LNHDA and CDR2 SQIVND (reference sequence). V lost 9 bases and J lost 8, with 25 bases in between. The CDR3 consists of 15 residues. Using reference TRBV19 and TRBJ1-2 for the parts outside the CDR3, the full variable domain is DGGITQSPKYLFRKEGQNVTLSCEQNLNHDAMYWYRQDPGQGLRLIYYSQIVNDFQKGDIAEGYSVSREKKESFPLTVTSAQKNPTAFYLCASDRGGRAFRGYTFGSGTRLTVV.

V is TRBV24-1 and J is TRBJ2-1, with 7 bases matching TRBD2. Germline CDR1 reads KGHDR; CDR2 reads SFDVKD. V dropped 7 bases and J dropped 9; count of bases not matched to a gene: 14. The CDR3 loop spans 15 amino acids. The CDR3 loop is CATSGVREGLPEQFF. In DNA, the CDR3 is TGTGCCACCAGCGGGGTAAGGGAGGGCCTTCCTGAGCAGTTCTTC.

This clonotype has a count of ten or more. This chain connects TRBV7-2 to TRBJ2-1; 7 bases match TRBD2. CDR3 length: 15 residues. V lost 2 bases to trimming and J lost 11 bases; unmatched junction nucleotides: 12. Germline CDR1 SGHTA, CDR2 FQGNSA. The CDR3, as DNA: TGTGCCAGCAGCTTATGGAGCCCGACTAGCTCTAAGCAGTTCTTC. It specifies CASSLWSPTSSKQFF.

The table lists this clonotype with many counts. The rearrangement joins TRBV10-3 to TRBJ1-1, with D uncertain. CDR1 is ENHRY, CDR2 SYGVKD, per germline. Deletions cut 3 bases from V and 7 bases from J, with 9 bases between. The length of the CDR3 is 12 residues. The CDR3 sequence is CAISDQADEAFF. CDR3 sequence (DNA): TGTGCCATCAGTGACCAGGCCGATGAAGCTTTCTTT.

This clonotype was found many times. The chain has TRBV7-3 and TRBJ1-1; D is perhaps TRBD1 (5 bases). Germline loops: CDR1 SGHTA, CDR2 FQGTGA. This CDR3 has 13 residues. Trimming pared 5 bases from V and 3 bases from J, leaving 10 bases between. CDR3 residues: CASSQGPYTEAFF. The CDR3 DNA sequence: TGTGCCAGCAGCCAGGGACCGTACACTGAAGCTTTCTTT.

This clonotype was detected ten times or more. The rearrangement joins TRBV12-3 or TRBV12-4 to TRBJ1-1, with a tentative D call TRBD1 (6 bases). The CDR3 runs to 10 residues. Trimming left V 8 bases short and J 11 bases short, with 12 bases between. The CDR3 spells CASLVGAAFF. The CDR3 coding sequence is TGTGCCAGCCTCGTGGGGGCGGCTTTCTTT.

This clonotype was found a few times. The chain links TRBV6-1 to TRBJ2-7, with D possibly being TRBD1 or TRBD2 (5 bases each). CDR1 is MNHNS, CDR2 SASEGT, per germline. This CDR3 region has 14 residues. Between the trimmed V and J ends, which lost 2 bases and 6 bases, there was a span of 14 bases. CDR3: CASSEFWGNSEQYV. CDR3 nucleotides: TGTGCCAGCAGTGAATTTTGGGGGAACTCCGAGCAGTACGTC.

This clonotype was seen many times. The chain links TRBV6-2 or TRBV6-3 to TRBJ2-7, with D perhaps TRBD1 or TRBD2 (5 bases each). Trimming took off 0 bases at V and 3 bases at J, with 18 bases between the two ends. This CDR3 contains 17 residues. In germline, CDR1 is MNHEY, CDR2 SVGEGT. The CDR3 DNA is TGTGCCAGCAGTTACTCGACGGGACGGAGCCTGAACTACGAGCAGTACGTC. Its translation is CASSYSTGRSLNYEQYV.

On this clonotype: This sequence may be a read error, since a much larger clone differs from it by one base. This chain uses TRBV5-1 with TRBJ2-2, with no clear D. This CDR3 spans 16 amino acids. From germline, CDR1 is SGHRS and CDR2 YFSETQ. The germline V and J ends were trimmed by 4 bases and 7 bases, with 20 bases remaining between them. CDR3 coding DNA: TGCGCCAGCAGCCTCGCCGGTGCAACAGCCGACGGGGAGCTGTTTTTT. Translation: CASSLAGATADGELFF.

The rearrangement joins TRBV19 to TRBJ1-1; the match to TRBD1 covers 8 bases. The ends lost 6 bases at V and 4 bases at J; junction bases unmatched: 7. The CDR3 length is 14 residues. Germline lookup yields CDR1 LNHDA and CDR2 SQIVND (reference sequence). CDR3 region: CASSTRDRTTEAFF. Here the CDR3 DNA reads TGTGCCAGTAGCACCCGGGACAGGACCACTGAAGCTTTCTTT.

The chain combines TRBV4-1 with TRBJ2-6; 7 positions agree with TRBD2. V shed 1 base and J 3 bases; nucleotides not matched to a gene: 9. The CDR3 runs to 18 residues. Germline V gene sequence: CDR1 MGHRA, CDR2 YSYEKL. CDR3 sequence: CASSQGNGRRFGANVLTF. The CDR3 DNA reads as TGCGCCAGCAGCCAAGGGAACGGGAGGAGGTTTGGGGCCAACGTCCTGACTTTC.

This clonotype was seen at least ten times. The chain has TRBV13 and TRBJ2-7; the match to TRBD2 covers 9 bases. The V segment lost 1 base and the J segment 3 bases; nucleotides outside the gene matches: 4. This CDR3 is 15 amino acids long. The germline V gene encodes CDR1 PRHDT and CDR2 FYEKMQ (reference sequence). In DNA form, the CDR3 reads TGTGCCAGCAGCTTAGACCCTAGCGGGAACTACGAGCAGTACTTC. Protein: CASSLDPSGNYEQYF.

V is TRBV20-1 and J is TRBJ2-1; D is unresolved. This CDR3 has 11 amino acids. The V end lost 4 bases, the J end lost 4 bases, and 5 bases lay between the germline ends. Germline loops: CDR1 DFQATT, CDR2 SNEGSKA (reference sequence). CDR3 in amino acids: CSATEYNEQFF. The CDR3 bases are TGCAGTGCTACCGAATACAATGAGCAGTTCTTC.

Many counts were recorded for this clonotype. The rearrangement uses TRBV14 and TRBJ2-7; D call uncertain. The CDR3 covers 13 residues. The V and J ends lost 0 bases and 5 bases respectively, with 8 bases between them. In germline, CDR1 is SGHDN, CDR2 FVKESK. CDR3 amino acids: CASSQEVPDEQYF. CDR3 sequence (DNA): TGTGCCAGCAGCCAAGAAGTTCCGGACGAGCAGTACTTC. Variable domain in full (rest from reference TRBV14 and TRBJ2-7): EAGVTQFPSHSVIEKGQTVTLRCDPISGHDNLYWYRRVMGKEIKFLLHFVKESKQDESGMPNNRFLAERTGGTYSTLKVQPAELEDSGVYFCASSQEVPDEQYFGPGTRLTVT.

At least ten counts were recorded for this clonotype. The chain uses TRBV10-3 and TRBJ1-1, with TRBD1 as a possible D gene (5 bases). This CDR3 has 14 residues. The germline V gene has CDR1 ENHRY and CDR2 SYGVKD. Trimming stripped 7 bases from V and 3 bases from J, with 15 bases between. The DNA for the CDR3 is TGTGCCATCACGGGGCAGGTGGGGGACACTGAAGCTTTCTTT. It is translated as CAITGQVGDTEAFF.

The CDR3 DNA reads as TGTGCCAGCAGCCTACCGGGACCCCAGGAGGATACGCAGTATTTT. Its translation is CASSLPGPQEDTQYF. The chain joins TRBV7-8 to TRBJ2-3; either TRBD1 or TRBD2 may fit D (5 bases each). The germline gives CDR1 SGHVS, CDR2 FQNEAQ. The V end was cut by 5 bases, the J end by 6 bases, with 18 bases between. CDR3 length equals 15 residues.

The chain links TRBV10-3 to TRBJ2-1, with D perhaps matching TRBD1 (6 bases). The CDR3 contains 18 residues. From germline, CDR1 is ENHRY and CDR2 SYGVKD. Trimming cost V 3 bases and J 4 bases, with 22 bases left between them. The CDR3 DNA sequence: TGTGCCATCAGTGAAGAGGGGGTAGTGGGAATGAGGTACAATGAGCAGTTCTTC. It codes for CAISEEGVVGMRYNEQFF.

The chain recombines TRBV3-1 with TRBJ1-1; perhaps TRBD1 as D (5 bases). V lost 8 bases, J lost 7 bases, and 14 bases lay in between. Germline V lookup: CDR1 LGHDT, CDR2 YNNKEL (reference sequence). This CDR3 has 12 amino acids. The CDR3 sequence: CASGEGLREAFF. The DNA for the CDR3 is TGTGCCAGCGGGGAGGGGTTACGTGAAGCTTTCTTT.

This clonotype was found many times. The chain is built from TRBV29-1 and TRBJ2-3; 10 positions agree with TRBD2. Germline V lookup: CDR1 SQVTM, CDR2 ANQGSEA. Unmatched junction bases numbered 6, after V lost 7 bases and J lost 5 bases. The CDR3 runs to 13 residues. DNA of the CDR3: TGCAGCGCCGTAATAGCGGGAGGAGATACGCAGTATTTT. Translation gives CSAVIAGGDTQYF.

The rearrangement joins TRBV6-1 to TRBJ2-2; perhaps TRBD1 as D (5 bases). CDR3 length: 14 amino acids. CDR1 and CDR2 from the germline V gene are MNHNS and SASEGT. The V end was cut by 6 bases, the J end by 5 bases, with 13 bases between. CDR3 sequence: CASRASGNTGELFF. Written as DNA, the CDR3 is TGTGCCAGCAGAGCCTCAGGGAATACCGGGGAGCTGTTTTTT.

This clonotype was detected many times. The chain joins TRBV7-9 to TRBJ2-7, with D perhaps matching TRBD1 (5 bases). V gave up 1 base and J gave up 2 bases, with 15 bases separating them. This CDR3 region has 16 residues. Germline loops: CDR1 SEHNR, CDR2 FQNEAQ (reference sequence). CDR3 sequence: CASSLEAWGSTYEQYV. Here the CDR3 DNA reads TGTGCCAGCAGCTTAGAGGCGTGGGGCAGTACCTACGAGCAGTACGTC.

The rearrangement joins TRBV24-1 to TRBJ1-1; tentatively, D is TRBD1 (5 bases). The CDR3 is 15 amino acids. Trimming shortened V by 2 bases and J by 1 base, and 10 bases separated the two germline ends. Germline CDR1 KGHDR, CDR2 SFDVKD. The CDR3 DNA sequence: TGTGCCACCAGTGATTGGGGGTTTACGAACACTGAAGCTTTCTTT. This encodes CATSDWGFTNTEAFF.

V is TRBV11-2 and J is TRBJ2-6, with 8 bases that match TRBD1. The J segment lost 3 bases and the V segment lost 5 bases, leaving 9 bases of the junction unmatched. Germline CDR1 reads SGHAT; CDR2 reads FQNNGV. The CDR3 runs to 17 residues. The CDR3 spells CASSPRQGRGGANVLTF. DNA for the CDR3: TGTGCCAGCAGCCCTAGACAGGGGCGGGGTGGGGCCAACGTCCTGACTTTC.